A selection of T cell receptor beta chains follows, all from one sample in a study of blood T cells in healthy people across ages. TCRdb re-derived calls from the 5' RACE reads in MiXCR, one entry per CDR3 protein. This sample carries around 1.7 million distinct CDR3 sequences, 28% of them seen once, and the ten largest clones take 7.7%. The sample comprised blood. The source is a woman aged 25 to 39 in good health. Both conserved end residues are part of each CDR3.

j_gene: TRBJ2-1
v_gene: TRBV24-1
len: 16
CDR3aa: CATSYDGRGAGNEQFF

j_gene: TRBJ2-3
v_gene: TRBV5-1
len: 17
CDR3aa: CASSRTGDQDSTDTQYF

j_gene: TRBJ2-1
v_gene: TRBV7-4
len: 15
CDR3aa: CTSSFSGRAYNEQFF

j_gene: TRBJ2-3
v_gene: TRBV5-5
len: 15
CDR3aa: CASSFLTSATDTRYF

j_gene: TRBJ1-2
v_gene: TRBV12-3/TRBV12-4
len: 15
CDR3aa: CASTEGAQANYGYTF

j_gene: TRBJ2-3
v_gene: TRBV7-2
len: 15
CDR3aa: CASSLGGAKGDTQYF

j_gene: TRBJ1-5
v_gene: TRBV12-3/TRBV12-4
len: 14
CDR3aa: CASSFLGSNQPQHF

j_gene: TRBJ2-5
v_gene: TRBV24-1
len: 14
CDR3aa: CAASPRGVAETQYF

j_gene: TRBJ2-1
v_gene: TRBV7-2
len: 13
CDR3aa: CASSPRTLPEQFF

j_gene: TRBJ2-7
v_gene: TRBV10-3
len: 14
CDR3aa: CAISGTGPNYEQYF

j_gene: TRBJ2-1
v_gene: TRBV2
len: 11
CDR3aa: CASSGSYEQFF

j_gene: TRBJ2-3
v_gene: TRBV9
len: 14
CDR3aa: CASSVEARTDTQYF

j_gene: TRBJ2-5
v_gene: TRBV7-2
len: 15
CDR3aa: CASSSGRGTQETQYF

j_gene: TRBJ2-7
v_gene: TRBV3-1
len: 17
CDR3aa: CASSHPLAGGSFDEQYF

j_gene: TRBJ2-1
v_gene: TRBV20-1
len: 16
CDR3aa: CSVRDLRKRDLNEQFF

j_gene: TRBJ1-4
v_gene: TRBV10-2
len: 16
CDR3aa: CASSNRDRGQGEKLFF

j_gene: TRBJ1-5
v_gene: TRBV11-2
len: 17
CDR3aa: CASSRGQGVWGNQPQHF

j_gene: TRBJ1-6
v_gene: TRBV27
len: 15
CDR3aa: CASSLSGGEYSPLHF

j_gene: TRBJ2-7
v_gene: TRBV29-1
len: 13
CDR3aa: CSVGDSGLLEQYF

j_gene: TRBJ2-1
v_gene: TRBV29-1
len: 13
CDR3aa: CSAWGGAADEQFF

j_gene: TRBJ2-1
v_gene: TRBV4-3
len: 17
CDR3aa: CVSSPSTGTNPYNEQFF

j_gene: TRBJ2-7
v_gene: TRBV12-3/TRBV12-4
len: 17
CDR3aa: CASSLYLLTVKPYEQYF

j_gene: TRBJ1-2
v_gene: TRBV7-9
len: 14
CDR3aa: CASSLLGQGVGYTF

j_gene: TRBJ2-3
v_gene: TRBV10-1
len: 14
CDR3aa: CASSEGYSSDTQYF

j_gene: TRBJ2-4
v_gene: TRBV7-9
len: 15
CDR3aa: CASSWHRDPKNIQYF

j_gene: TRBJ2-5
v_gene: TRBV7-2
len: 14
CDR3aa: CASSLSGDGETQYF

j_gene: TRBJ2-7
v_gene: TRBV5-1
len: 14
CDR3aa: CASSLEDGSYEQYF

j_gene: TRBJ2-7
v_gene: TRBV7-9
len: 14
CDR3aa: CASSSPAGSHEQYF

j_gene: TRBJ1-4
v_gene: TRBV5-6
len: 15
CDR3aa: CASSLAGTGGEGLFF

j_gene: TRBJ2-3
v_gene: TRBV5-1
len: 14
CDR3aa: CASSWSGTTDTQYF